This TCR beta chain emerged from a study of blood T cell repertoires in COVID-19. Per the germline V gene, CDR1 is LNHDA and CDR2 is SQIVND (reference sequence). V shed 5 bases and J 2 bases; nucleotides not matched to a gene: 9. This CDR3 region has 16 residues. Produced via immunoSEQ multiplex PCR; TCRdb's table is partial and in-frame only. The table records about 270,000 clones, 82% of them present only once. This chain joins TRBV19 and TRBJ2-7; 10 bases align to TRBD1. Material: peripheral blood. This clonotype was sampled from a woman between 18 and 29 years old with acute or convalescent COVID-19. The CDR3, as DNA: TGTGCCAGTAGTTCAAGGGACAGGGGAAAACCCTACGAGCAGTACTTC. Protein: CASSSRDRGKPYEQYF.